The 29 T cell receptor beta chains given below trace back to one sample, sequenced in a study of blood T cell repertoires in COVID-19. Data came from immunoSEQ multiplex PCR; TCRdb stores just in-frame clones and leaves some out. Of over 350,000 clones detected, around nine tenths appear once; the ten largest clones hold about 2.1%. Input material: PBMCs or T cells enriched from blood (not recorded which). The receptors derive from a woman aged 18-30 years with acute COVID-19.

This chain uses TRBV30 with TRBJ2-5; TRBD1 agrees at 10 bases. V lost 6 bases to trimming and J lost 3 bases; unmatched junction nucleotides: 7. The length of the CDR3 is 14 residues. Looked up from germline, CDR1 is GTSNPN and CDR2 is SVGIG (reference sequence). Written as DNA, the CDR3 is TGTGCCTGTCTCTCGGGGACAGGGGAAGAGACCCAGTACTTC. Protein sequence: CACLSGTGEETQYF.

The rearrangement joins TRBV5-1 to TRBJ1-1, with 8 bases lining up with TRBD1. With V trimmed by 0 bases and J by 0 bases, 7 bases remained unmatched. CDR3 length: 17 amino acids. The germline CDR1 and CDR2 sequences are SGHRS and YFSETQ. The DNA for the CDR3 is TGCGCCAGCAGCTTGGAGAGGACAGGGCTCATGAACACTGAAGCTTTCTTT. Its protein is CASSLERTGLMNTEAFF.

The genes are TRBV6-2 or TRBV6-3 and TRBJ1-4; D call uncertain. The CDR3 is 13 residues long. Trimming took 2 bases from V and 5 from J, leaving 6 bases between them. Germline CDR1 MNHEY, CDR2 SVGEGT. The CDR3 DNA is TGTGCCAGCAGTTACCGCGGGAATGAAAAACTGTTTTTT. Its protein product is CASSYRGNEKLFF.

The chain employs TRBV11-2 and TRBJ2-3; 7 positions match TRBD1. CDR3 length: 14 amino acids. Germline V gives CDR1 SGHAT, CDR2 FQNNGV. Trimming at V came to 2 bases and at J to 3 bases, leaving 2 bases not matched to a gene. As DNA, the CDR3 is TGTGCCAGCAGCTTACCACAGGGGACAGATACGCAGTATTTT. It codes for CASSLPQGTDTQYF.

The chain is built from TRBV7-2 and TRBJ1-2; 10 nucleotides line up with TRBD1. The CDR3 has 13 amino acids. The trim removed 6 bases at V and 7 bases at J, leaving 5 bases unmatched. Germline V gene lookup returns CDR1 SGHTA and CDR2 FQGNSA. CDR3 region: CASRRDRGSGYTF. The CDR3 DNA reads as TGTGCCAGCAGAAGGGACAGGGGCAGTGGCTACACCTTC.

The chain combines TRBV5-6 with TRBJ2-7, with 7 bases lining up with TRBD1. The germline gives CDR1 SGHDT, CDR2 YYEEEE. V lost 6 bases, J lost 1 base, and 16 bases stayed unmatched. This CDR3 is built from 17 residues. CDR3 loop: CASNLSRDSEYSYEQYF. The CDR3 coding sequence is TGTGCCAGCAACCTGAGTCGGGACAGCGAATATTCCTACGAGCAGTACTTC.

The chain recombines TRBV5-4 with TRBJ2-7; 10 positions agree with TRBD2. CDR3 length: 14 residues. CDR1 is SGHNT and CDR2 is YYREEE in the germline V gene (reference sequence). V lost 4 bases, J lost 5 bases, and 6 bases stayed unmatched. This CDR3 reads CASSTLAGENEQYF. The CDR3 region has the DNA TGTGCCAGCAGCACCCTAGCGGGAGAGAACGAGCAGTACTTC.

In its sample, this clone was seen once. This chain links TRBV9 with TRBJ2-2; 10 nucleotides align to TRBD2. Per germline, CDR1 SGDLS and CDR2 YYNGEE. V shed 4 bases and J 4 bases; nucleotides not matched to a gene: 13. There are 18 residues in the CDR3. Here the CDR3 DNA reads TGTGCCAGCAGCCTAGGGGCTAGCGGGAGATCGGGCACCGGGGAGCTGTTTTTT. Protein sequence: CASSLGASGRSGTGELFF.

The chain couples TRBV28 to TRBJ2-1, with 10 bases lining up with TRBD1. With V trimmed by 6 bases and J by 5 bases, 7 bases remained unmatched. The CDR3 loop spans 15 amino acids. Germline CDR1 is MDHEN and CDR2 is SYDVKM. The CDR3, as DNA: TGTGCCAGCAGGGGTGACAGGGGGCGCCACAATGAGCAGTTCTTC. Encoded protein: CASRGDRGRHNEQFF.

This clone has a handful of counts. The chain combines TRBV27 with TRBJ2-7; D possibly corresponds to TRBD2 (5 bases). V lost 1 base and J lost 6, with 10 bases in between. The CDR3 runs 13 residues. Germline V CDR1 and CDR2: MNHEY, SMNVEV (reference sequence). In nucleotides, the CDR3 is TGTGCCAGCAGTTTATTCTCGGGGTCCGAGCAGTACTTC. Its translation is CASSLFSGSEQYF.

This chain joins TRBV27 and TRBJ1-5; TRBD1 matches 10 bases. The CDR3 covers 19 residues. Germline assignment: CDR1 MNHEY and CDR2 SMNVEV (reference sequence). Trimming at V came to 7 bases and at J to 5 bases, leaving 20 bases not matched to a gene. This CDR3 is CASTSRISLDRGFYQPQHF. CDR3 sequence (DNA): TGTGCCAGCACCTCCCGGATCTCCTTGGACAGGGGGTTTTATCAGCCCCAGCATTTT.

The CDR3 loop reads CSVLWGGAGRTEAFF. In nucleotides, the CDR3 is TGCAGCGTACTTTGGGGGGGGGCCGGAAGGACTGAAGCTTTCTTT. The V and J genes are TRBV29-1 and TRBJ1-1; possible D gene TRBD1, 6 bases. The CDR3 has 15 residues. Germline V lookup: CDR1 SQVTM, CDR2 ANQGSEA. Deletions cut 6 bases from V and 5 bases from J, with 22 bases between.

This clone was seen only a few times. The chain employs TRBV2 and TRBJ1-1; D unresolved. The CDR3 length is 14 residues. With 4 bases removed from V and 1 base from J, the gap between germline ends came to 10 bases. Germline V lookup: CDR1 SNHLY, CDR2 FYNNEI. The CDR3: CASSVRGTNTEAFF. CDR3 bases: TGTGCCAGCAGTGTCCGCGGTACGAACACTGAAGCTTTCTTT.

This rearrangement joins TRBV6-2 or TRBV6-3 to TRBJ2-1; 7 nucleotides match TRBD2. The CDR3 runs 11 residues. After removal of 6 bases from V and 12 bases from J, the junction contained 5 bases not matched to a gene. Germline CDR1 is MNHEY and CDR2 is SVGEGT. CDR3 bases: TGTGCCAGCAGCCGGACTAGTCGGCAGTTCTTC. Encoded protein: CASSRTSRQFF.

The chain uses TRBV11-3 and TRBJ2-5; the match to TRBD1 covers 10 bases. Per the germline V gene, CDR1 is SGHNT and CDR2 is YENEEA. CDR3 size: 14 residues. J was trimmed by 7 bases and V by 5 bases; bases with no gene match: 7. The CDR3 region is CASSNGQGDGTQYF. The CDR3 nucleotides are TGTGCCAGCAGCAACGGACAGGGGGATGGGACCCAGTACTTC.

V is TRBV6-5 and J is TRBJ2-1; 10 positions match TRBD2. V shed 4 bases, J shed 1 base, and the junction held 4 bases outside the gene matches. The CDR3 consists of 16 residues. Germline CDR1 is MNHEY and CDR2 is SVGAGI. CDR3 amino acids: CASSSPSGGSYNEQFF. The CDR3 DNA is TGTGCCAGCAGTTCACCTAGCGGGGGTTCCTACAATGAGCAGTTCTTC.

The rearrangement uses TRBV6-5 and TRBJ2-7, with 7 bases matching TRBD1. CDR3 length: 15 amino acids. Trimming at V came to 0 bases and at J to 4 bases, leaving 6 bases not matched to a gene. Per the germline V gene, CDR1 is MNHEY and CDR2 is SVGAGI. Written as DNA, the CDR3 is TGTGCCAGCAGTTACTCAGGACAGGACTTTTACGAGCAGTACTTC. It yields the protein CASSYSGQDFYEQYF.

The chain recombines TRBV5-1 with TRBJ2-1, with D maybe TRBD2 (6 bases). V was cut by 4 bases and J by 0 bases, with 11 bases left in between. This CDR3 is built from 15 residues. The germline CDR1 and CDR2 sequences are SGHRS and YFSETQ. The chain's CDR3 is CASSIGGASYNEQFF. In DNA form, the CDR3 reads TGCGCCAGCAGCATCGGAGGGGCCTCCTACAATGAGCAGTTCTTC.

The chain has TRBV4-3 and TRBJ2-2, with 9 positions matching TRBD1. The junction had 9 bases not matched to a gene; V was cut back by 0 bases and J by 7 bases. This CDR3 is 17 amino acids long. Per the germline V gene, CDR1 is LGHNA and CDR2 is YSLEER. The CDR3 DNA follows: TGCGCCAGCAGCCAAGATCTAGGACAGGGGTTAGTCGGGGAGCTGTTTTTT. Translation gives CASSQDLGQGLVGELFF.

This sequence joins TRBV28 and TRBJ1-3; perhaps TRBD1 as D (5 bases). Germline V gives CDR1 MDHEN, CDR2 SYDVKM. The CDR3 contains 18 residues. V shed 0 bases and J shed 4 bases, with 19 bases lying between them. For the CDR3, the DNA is TGTGCCAGCAGTTTATGGGCATTGACGGGGGAAACAGGAAACACCATATATTTT. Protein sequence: CASSLWALTGETGNTIYF. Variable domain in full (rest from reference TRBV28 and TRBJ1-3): DVKVTQSSRYLVKRTGEKVFLECVQDMDHENMFWYRQDPGLGLRLIYFSYDVKMKEKGDIPEGYSVSREKKERFSLILESASTNQTSMYLCASSLWALTGETGNTIYFGEGSWLTVV.

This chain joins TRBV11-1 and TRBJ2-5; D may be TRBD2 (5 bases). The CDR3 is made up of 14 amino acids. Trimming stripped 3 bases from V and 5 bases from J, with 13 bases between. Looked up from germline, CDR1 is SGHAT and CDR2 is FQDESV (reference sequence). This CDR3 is CASSFHRGTETQYF. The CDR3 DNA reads TGTGCCAGCAGCTTCCACCGGGGAACGGAGACCCAGTACTTC.

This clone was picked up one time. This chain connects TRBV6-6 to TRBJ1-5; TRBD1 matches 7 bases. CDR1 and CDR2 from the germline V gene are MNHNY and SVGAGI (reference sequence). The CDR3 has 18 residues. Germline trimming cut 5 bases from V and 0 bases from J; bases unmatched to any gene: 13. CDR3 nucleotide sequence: TGTGCCAGCAGTCAATCTCGGGACAGATCGTATAGCAATCAGCCCCAGCATTTT. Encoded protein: CASSQSRDRSYSNQPQHF.

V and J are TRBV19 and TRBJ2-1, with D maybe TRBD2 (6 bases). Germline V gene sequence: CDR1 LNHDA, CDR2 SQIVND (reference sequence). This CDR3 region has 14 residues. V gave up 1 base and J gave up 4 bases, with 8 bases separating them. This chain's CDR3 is CASSIGRGYNEQFF. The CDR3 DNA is TGTGCCAGTAGTATAGGGAGGGGATACAATGAGCAGTTCTTC.

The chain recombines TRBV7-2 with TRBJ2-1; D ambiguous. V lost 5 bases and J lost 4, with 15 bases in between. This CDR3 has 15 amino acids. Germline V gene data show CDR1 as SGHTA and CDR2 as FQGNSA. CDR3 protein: CASSPIPSGYNEQFF. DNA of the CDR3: TGTGCCAGCAGCCCAATACCCTCGGGTTACAATGAGCAGTTCTTC. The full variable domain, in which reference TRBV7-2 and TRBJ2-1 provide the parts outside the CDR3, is GAGVSQSPSNKVTEKGKDVELRCDPISGHTALYWYRQSLGQGLEFLIYFQGNSAPDKSGLPSDRFSAERTGGSVSTLTIQRTQQEDSAVYLCASSPIPSGYNEQFFGPGTRLTVL.

This chain's CDR3 is CASSQDTPGWGGYTF. CDR3 sequence (DNA): TGTGCCAGCAGCCAAGATACCCCAGGGTGGGGTGGCTACACCTTC. The V and J genes are TRBV3-1 (or the pseudogene TRBV3-2) and TRBJ1-2; possibly TRBD1 for D (5 bases). The ends were cut back, 0 bases at V and 7 bases at J, with 15 bases in the middle. The germline V gene has CDR1 LGHDT and CDR2 YNNKEL (reference sequence). The CDR3 sequence is 15 residues long.

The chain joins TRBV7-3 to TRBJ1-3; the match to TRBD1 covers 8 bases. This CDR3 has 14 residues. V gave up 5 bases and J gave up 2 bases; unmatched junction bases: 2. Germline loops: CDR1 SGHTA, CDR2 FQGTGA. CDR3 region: CASSQTGAGNTIYF. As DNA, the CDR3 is TGTGCCAGCAGCCAGACAGGGGCTGGAAACACCATATATTTT.

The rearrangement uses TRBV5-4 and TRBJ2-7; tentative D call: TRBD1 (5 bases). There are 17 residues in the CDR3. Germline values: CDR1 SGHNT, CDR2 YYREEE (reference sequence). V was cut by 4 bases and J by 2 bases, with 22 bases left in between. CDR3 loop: CASSLQSSWTDTYEQYF. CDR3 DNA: TGTGCCAGCAGCCTCCAGAGTTCCTGGACGGACACCTACGAGCAGTACTTC. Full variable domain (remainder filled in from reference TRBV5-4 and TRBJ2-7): ETGVTQSPTHLIKTRGQQVTLRCSSQSGHNTVSWYQQALGQGPQFIFQYYREEENGRGNFPPRFSGLQFPNYSSELNVNALELDDSALYLCASSLQSSWTDTYEQYFGPGTRLTVT.

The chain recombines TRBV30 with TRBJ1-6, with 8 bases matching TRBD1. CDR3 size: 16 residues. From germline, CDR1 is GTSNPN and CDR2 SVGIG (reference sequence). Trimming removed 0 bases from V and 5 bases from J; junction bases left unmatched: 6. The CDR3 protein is CAWSVPDRVNNSPLHF. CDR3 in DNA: TGTGCCTGGAGTGTCCCGGACAGGGTGAATAATTCACCCCTCCACTTT.

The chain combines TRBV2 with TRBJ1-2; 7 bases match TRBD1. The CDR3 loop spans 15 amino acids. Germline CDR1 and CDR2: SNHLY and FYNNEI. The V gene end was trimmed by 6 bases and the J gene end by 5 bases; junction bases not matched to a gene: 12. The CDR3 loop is CASRESGTENYGYTF. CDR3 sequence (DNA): TGTGCCAGCAGGGAATCCGGGACAGAGAATTATGGCTACACCTTC.